This T cell receptor (beta chain) was found in a study of T cells in Graves' hyperthyroidism and ophthalmopathy. As for the study in general: Peripheral blood was collected at initial diagnosis, before any treatment.

The source material, RNA transcripts, was used to amplify TCR beta CDR3 regions. The HTBI set primed first-round TCR CDR3 RT-PCR. TCRdb reprocessed the multiplex PCR reads with MiXCR, giving one entry per CDR3 protein. The sample lists about half a million distinct CDR3 sequences; roughly 24% were seen once. Findings and limits, study-wide: Most thyroid-expanded clonotypes above 0.001 were also found in blood.

CDR3 length: 13 residues. Germline V CDR1 and CDR2: SNHLY, FYNNEI. Deletions cut 7 bases from V and 3 bases from J, with 10 bases between. This clonotype was seen at least ten times. No antigen is known for it. The origin of this receptor is a woman aged 30 to 39 with Graves' ophthalmopathy. J is TRBJ1-5 and V is TRBV2; the D is unclear. Material: blood. CDR3 protein: CASNAGNNQPQHF. The CDR3 DNA is TGTGCCAGCAACGCGGGGAACAATCAGCCCCAGCATTTT.